This TCR beta chain was sequenced for a study of blood T cell repertoires in COVID-19 (TCRdb year 2020). A note on the overall study: Samples from collaborators originated in the United States, Italy and Spain and spanned both the acute and convalescent phases of COVID-19. The material from the prospective study consisted of cDNA or gDNA derived from T cells, B-cell-depleted T cells, or PBMCs. Subjects who had been exposed to COVID-19, were actively infected with it, or had recovered from it provided the deeply sampled blood TCRbeta repertoires that made up the dataset. The repertoires were released in a freely available public database meant as a resource for research on the immune response to SARS-CoV-2. The samples were drawn from the first 160 participants of the ongoing ImmuneRACE study and from more than 1,000 subjects provided by 6 global collaborators. A de-identified subject ID, COVID-19 status, age in years and sex were almost always included in the sample metadata. Where HLA class I and class II types were available, the types were taken from metadata supplied by the sample provider, not from assay-based typing.

On this clone: Its antigen is unknown. No base quality values were provided; no much bigger clone lies one nucleotide off.

TCRbeta CDR3 regions were amplified from genomic DNA by means of the immunoSEQ Assay, a bias-controlled multiplex PCR. Turning to the authors' computational methods: The number of nucleated cells in each sample was estimated from the amplification of reference gene primers within the assay. To quantify the absolute abundance of each unique TCRbeta CDR3 rearrangement, sequence reads were collapsed and filtered. For each sample, productive Simpson clonality was calculated by taking the square root of Simpson's diversity index across productive rearrangements. In TCRdb, the immuneACCESS table is reduced to in-frame sequences with V and J assigned. These tables do not hold every clone; where another copy was compared, an unresolved V gene accounts for under half, and the others remain unexplained. D and trimming come from the DNA, and the V and J calls and clone size come from that table. Counted in this sample were about 99,000 clones; 70% to 90% of them appeared once. Approximately 12% of the sample rests with the top ten.

The germline V end is reduced by 6 bases and the J end by 3 bases; junction bases left unmatched: 12. Measured from the cysteine to the phenylalanine, the CDR3 is 18 residues long. The CDR3 DNA has 54 bases and is translated from base 1. As encoded in the germline V gene, CDR1 is SGHRS while CDR2 is YFSETQ. General study outcomes and caveats: Clinical and demographic metadata were provided uncurated, with the amount varying by source and participant.

Whole blood was collected in K2EDTA tubes by collaborating institutions according to the institutions' own protocols. For TCRbeta analysis, collaborators shipped samples in one of three forms: frozen whole blood, isolated PBMCs, or DNA extracted from either of those sample types. This chain is built from TRBV5-1 and TRBJ2-3; 14 central nucleotides agree with TRBD2. The specimen sequenced was peripheral blood. The sequence was obtained from a woman aged 55-69 years in a cohort sampled during active or convalescent COVID-19. The DNA reads as follows: TGCGCCAGCACTAACTCCGGGACTAGCGGGAGTAATACAGATACGCAGTATTTT. Translated, it gives CASTNSGTSGSNTDTQYF.